This T cell receptor beta chain was captured in a study of T-cell reconstitution after alpha-beta-depleted transplantation in children. This CDR3 is built from 14 residues. Germline lookup yields CDR1 LNHNV and CDR2 YYDKDF (reference sequence). The V gene lost 4 bases and the J gene lost 5 bases, with 15 bases spanning the gap. Concerning this clonotype: What it binds is unknown.

Overall study findings and caveats: T-cell counts and diversity at one year post-transplant came mainly from newly produced T cells.

A library of TCRbeta sequences, prepared with unique molecular identifiers, was generated. TCRdb re-called the PCR reads through MiXCR, storing one row per CDR3 protein. The sample yields fewer than 700,000 distinct CDR3 sequences, around 13% seen once. Source: PBMCs, mostly from graft donor cells, taken 360 days after TCRalphabeta/CD19-depleted stem cell transplant. The V and J genes are TRBV15 and TRBJ2-7, with D perhaps TRBD1 (8 bases). This sequence was found in a male patient younger than 18 who had a stem cell transplant for acute myeloid leukemia, so the T cells may come from the graft donor. The CDR3 bases are TGTGCCACCAGCAAAAGGACAGGGAGGGACGAGCAGTACTTC. Amino acids: CATSKRTGRDEQYF. Together with reference TRBV15 and TRBJ2-7, the CDR3 gives the full variable domain: DAMVIQNPRYQVTQFGKPVTLSCSQTLNHNVMYWYQQKSSQAPKLLFHYYDKDFNNEADTPDNFQSRRPNTSFCFLDIRSPGLGDTAMYLCATSKRTGRDEQYFGPGTRLTVT.